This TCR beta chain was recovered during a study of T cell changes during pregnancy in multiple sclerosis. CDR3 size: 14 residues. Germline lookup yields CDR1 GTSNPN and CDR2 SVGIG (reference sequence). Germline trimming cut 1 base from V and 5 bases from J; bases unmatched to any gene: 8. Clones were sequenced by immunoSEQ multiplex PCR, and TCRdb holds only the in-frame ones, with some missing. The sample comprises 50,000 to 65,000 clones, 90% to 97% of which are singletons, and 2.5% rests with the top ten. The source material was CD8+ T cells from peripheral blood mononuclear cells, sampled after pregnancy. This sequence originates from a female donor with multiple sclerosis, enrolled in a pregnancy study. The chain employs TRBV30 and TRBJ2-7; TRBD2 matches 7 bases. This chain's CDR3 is CAWSDTSEWNEQYF. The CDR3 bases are TGTGCCTGGAGTGATACTAGCGAATGGAACGAGCAGTACTTC.